This T cell receptor beta chain was captured by sequencing in a study of T cells in localized non-small cell lung cancer. V shed 5 bases and J shed 4 bases, with 8 bases lying between them. The CDR3 contains 13 residues. Germline CDR1 SGHTA, CDR2 FQGTGA. General study findings and limits: Compared with tumor, uninvolved adjacent lung displayed greater T cell clonality, ranking highest overall. Adjacent lung exhibited a median of about 50 among the 100 most abundant tumor clones. Heterogeneity stays possible, as sequencing covered only one tumor region.

The table came from immunoSEQ multiplex PCR; TCRdb's copy has only in-frame clones and leaves some out. The sample lists 60,000 to 75,000 clones; roughly 79% were seen once. A word on this clone: Its antigen is unidentified.

The chain couples TRBV7-3 to TRBJ2-2; unclear D gene. Sequencing was performed on PBMCs, taken before any cancer treatment. The TCR comes from a man aged 35 to 70 with stage II lung adenocarcinoma. CDR3 sequence reads: CASSPSGTGELFF. For the CDR3, the DNA is TGTGCCAGCAGCCCCTCGGGCACCGGGGAGCTGTTTTTT.